The table lists the clone carrying this T cell receptor (beta chain) with a count of one. Those with chemo-refractory metastatic non-small-cell lung cancer were treated with focal radiation combined with CTLA-4 blockade using ipilimumab. This sample was included in a study of radiotherapy plus CTLA-4 blockade in lung cancer. Study-level background: Objective responses were recorded in roughly 17% of patients, with disease control recorded in about 33%.

Only in-frame clones appear in the TCRdb table, and some are missing; sequencing was by immunoSEQ multiplex PCR. The sample gives 55,000 to 65,000 clones, over 65% of which show up once; roughly 4% is in the top ten. This CDR3 is built from 15 residues. Germline CDR1 SEHNR, CDR2 FQNEAQ (reference sequence). Trimming removed 5 bases at V and 2 bases at J, with 12 bases between. This sequence was found in a human donor with non-small cell lung cancer who had a partial response to radiotherapy plus ipilimumab. The V call is TRBV7-9, the J call TRBJ2-2; TRBD1 might be the D (6 bases). Sequenced material: peripheral blood, taken from a patient treated with radiotherapy plus ipilimumab. CDR3 nucleotides: TGTGCCAGCAGCACCGGACAGATTAACACCGGGGAGCTGTTTTTT. It is translated as CASSTGQINTGELFF.